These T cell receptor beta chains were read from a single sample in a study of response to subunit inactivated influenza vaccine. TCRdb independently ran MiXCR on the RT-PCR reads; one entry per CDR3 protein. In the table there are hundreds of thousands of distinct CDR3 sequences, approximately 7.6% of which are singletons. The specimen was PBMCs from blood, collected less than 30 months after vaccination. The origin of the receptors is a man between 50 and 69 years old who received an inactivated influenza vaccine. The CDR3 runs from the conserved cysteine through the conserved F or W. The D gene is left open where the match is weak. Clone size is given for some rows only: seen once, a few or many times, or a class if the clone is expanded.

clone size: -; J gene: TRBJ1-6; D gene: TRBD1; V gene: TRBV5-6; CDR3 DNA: TGTGCCAGCAGCTTGGGGGACAGGAATTCACCCCTCCACTTT; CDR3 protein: CASSLGDRNSPLHF
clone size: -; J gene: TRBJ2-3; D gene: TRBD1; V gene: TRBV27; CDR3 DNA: TGTGCCAGCAGTAAGACAGGGCTGAGCACAGATACGCAGTATTTT; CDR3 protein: CASSKTGLSTDTQYF
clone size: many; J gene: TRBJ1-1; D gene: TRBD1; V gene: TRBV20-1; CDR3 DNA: TGCAGTGCTAGAGATGAGGCAGGGGGGAGCGCTGAAGCTTTCTTT; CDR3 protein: CSARDEAGGSAEAFF
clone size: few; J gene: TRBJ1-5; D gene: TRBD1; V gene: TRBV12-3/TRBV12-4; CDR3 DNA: TGTGCCAGCACCCCGGGACAGGGTTCGCCCCAGCATTTT; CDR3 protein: CASTPGQGSPQHF
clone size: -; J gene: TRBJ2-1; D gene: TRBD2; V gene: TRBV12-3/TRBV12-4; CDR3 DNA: TGTGCCAGCAGTTTACGCGGGAGGGATAGTGAGCAGTTCTTC; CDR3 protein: CASSLRGRDSEQFF
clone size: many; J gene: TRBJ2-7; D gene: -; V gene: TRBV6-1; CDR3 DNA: TGTGCCAGCAGTGATACCTACGAGCAGTACTTC; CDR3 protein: CASSDTYEQYF
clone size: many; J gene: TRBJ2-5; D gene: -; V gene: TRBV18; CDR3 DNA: TGTGCCAGCTCACCAGGGCAAGAGACCCAGTACTTC; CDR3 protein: CASSPGQETQYF
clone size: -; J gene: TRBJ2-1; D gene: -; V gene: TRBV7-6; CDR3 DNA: TGTGCCAGCAGCCACCCGATCGGTGGTGAGCAGTTCTTC; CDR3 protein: CASSHPIGGEQFF
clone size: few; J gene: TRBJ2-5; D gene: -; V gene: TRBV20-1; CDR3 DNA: TGCAGTGCTAGCCTGATTCGGGGGCAAGAGACCCAGTACTTC; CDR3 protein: CSASLIRGQETQYF
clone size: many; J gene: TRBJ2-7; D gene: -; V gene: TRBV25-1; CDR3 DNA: TGTGCCAGCAGTGAATTGGGGGCTCCGTCCTACGAGCAGTACTTC; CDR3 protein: CASSELGAPSYEQYF
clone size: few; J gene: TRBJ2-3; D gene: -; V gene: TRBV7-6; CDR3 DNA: TGTGCCAGCAGCCTAATTGGAGGGTATAGCACAGATACGCAGTATTTT; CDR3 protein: CASSLIGGYSTDTQYF
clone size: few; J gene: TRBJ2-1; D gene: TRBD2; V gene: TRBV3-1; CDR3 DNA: TGTGCCAGCAGCCTCCTAGCGGGAGTTGGCTACAATGAGCAGTTCTTC; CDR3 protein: CASSLLAGVGYNEQFF
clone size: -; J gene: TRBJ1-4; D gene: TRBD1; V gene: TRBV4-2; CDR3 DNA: TGTGCCAGCAGCCAACTCCTCACAGGGGAAGCAACTAATGAAAAACTGTTTTTT; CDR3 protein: CASSQLLTGEATNEKLFF
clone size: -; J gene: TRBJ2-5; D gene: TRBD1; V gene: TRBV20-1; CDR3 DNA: TGCAGTGCCGTTGGGACAGGGAGAGTGGAGACCCAGTACTTC; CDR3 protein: CSAVGTGRVETQYF
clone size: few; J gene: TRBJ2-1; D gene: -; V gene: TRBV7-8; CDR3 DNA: TGTGCCAGCAGCTTAGTTATGCGGCGGGTCTACAATGAGCAGTTCTTC; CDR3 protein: CASSLVMRRVYNEQFF
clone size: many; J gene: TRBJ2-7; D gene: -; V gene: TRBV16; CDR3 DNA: TGTGCCAGCAGCTCCATAGGCGCAGGGATCTCCGAGCAGTACTTC; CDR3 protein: CASSSIGAGISEQYF
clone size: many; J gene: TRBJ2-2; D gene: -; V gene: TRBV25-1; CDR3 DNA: TGTGCCAGCAGTGAATATCCCTTAGGTCCGGGGGAGCTGTTTTTT; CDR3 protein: CASSEYPLGPGELFF
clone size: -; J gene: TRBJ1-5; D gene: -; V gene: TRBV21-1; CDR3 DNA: TGTGCCAGCAGCAATGGTCAGCCCCAGCATTTT; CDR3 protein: CASSNGQPQHF
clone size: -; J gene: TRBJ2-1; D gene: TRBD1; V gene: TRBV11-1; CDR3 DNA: TGTGCCAGCAGTTCCAGGGGACAGGGGCCCTACTTCTACAATGAGCAGTTCTTC; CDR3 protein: CASSSRGQGPYFYNEQFF
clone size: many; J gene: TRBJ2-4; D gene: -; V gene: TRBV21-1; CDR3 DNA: TGTGCCAGCAGCGAAGAGGATAGGGAGGGGGCCAAAAACATTCAGTACTTC; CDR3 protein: CASSEEDREGAKNIQYF
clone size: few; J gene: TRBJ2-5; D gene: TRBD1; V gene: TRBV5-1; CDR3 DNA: TGCGCCAGCAGCAATTCCGGGACAGGCCAAGAGACCCAGTACTTC; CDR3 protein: CASSNSGTGQETQYF